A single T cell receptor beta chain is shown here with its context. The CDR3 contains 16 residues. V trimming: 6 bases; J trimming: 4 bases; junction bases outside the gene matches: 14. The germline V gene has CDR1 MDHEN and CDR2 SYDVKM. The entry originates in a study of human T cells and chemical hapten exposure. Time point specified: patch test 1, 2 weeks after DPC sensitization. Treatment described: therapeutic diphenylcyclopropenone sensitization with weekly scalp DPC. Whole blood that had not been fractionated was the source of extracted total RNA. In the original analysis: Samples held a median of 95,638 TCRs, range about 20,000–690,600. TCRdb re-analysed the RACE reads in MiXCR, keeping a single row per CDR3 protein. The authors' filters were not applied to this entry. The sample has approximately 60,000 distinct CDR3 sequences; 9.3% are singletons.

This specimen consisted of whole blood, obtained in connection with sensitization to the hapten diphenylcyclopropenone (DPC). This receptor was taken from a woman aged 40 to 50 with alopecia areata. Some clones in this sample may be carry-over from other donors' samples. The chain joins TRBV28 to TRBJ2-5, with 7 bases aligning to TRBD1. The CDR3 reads CASSAALDRPVETQYF. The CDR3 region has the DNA TGTGCCAGCAGCGCTGCCTTGGACAGGCCCGTAGAGACCCAGTACTTC.